This T cell receptor beta chain was recorded in a study of regulatory T cells in long-lasting Graves disease. General study points: Persistent Graves' disease cases displayed lower TCR diversity than newly diagnosed ones.

Trimming removed 2 bases at V and 2 bases at J, with 10 bases between. The CDR3 is 15 amino acids. Per germline, CDR1 SGHTA and CDR2 FQGNSA. Time point here: newly diagnosed GD, antithyroid drugs for less than 3 months. PBMCs were the source of the RNA used for TCR sequencing. At least ten counts were recorded for this clonotype. The antigen is undetermined. In building TCR beta libraries, iRepertoire HTBI primers were used together with Arm-PCR of CDR3 regions. TCRdb used MiXCR to reprocess the multiplex PCR reads, holding one entry per CDR3 protein. The sample lists 300,000 to 400,000 distinct CDR3 sequences; about a sixth were seen once. These same data were also listed under a study on T cells in Graves' hyperthyroidism and ophthalmopathy.

The receptor was isolated from a man in his forties with Graves disease. The chain combines TRBV7-2 with TRBJ1-5; tentative D call: TRBD1 (5 bases). The material was peripheral blood mononuclear cells (PBMCs), obtained at new diagnosis, from a patient treated with antithyroid drugs. CDR3: CASSLRGMGNQPQHF. CDR3 in DNA: TGTGCCAGCAGCTTAAGGGGCATGGGCAATCAGCCCCAGCATTTT.